Below are 18 T cell receptor beta chains sequenced from a single sample in a study of T-cell memory formation after mild COVID-19. TCRdb analysed the 5' RACE reads with MiXCR anew, one entry per CDR3 protein. In the table there are a few hundred thousand distinct CDR3 sequences, around 27% of which are singletons. Sample: PBMCs or a T cell subset sorted from them (not recorded which). These receptors originate from an adult woman who had mild COVID-19 (a few samples of this study predate the infection). Cell type and time point are not known.

This chain joins TRBV2 and TRBJ1-5; D is ambiguous. The CDR3 totals 14 residues. Germline V gene lookup returns CDR1 SNHLY and CDR2 FYNNEI. Trimming took off 6 bases at V and 2 bases at J, with 11 bases between the two ends. As DNA, the CDR3 is TGTGCCAGCAGGGGAAGGAGCGGCAATCAGCCCCAGCATTTT. This encodes CASRGRSGNQPQHF.

A few counts support this clonotype. V gene TRBV5-6 combines with J gene TRBJ1-1; D call uncertain. The V gene's germline CDR1 is SGHDT and CDR2 YYEEEE. V shed 1 base and J shed 4 bases, with 8 bases lying between them. The CDR3 has 13 amino acids. The CDR3 reads CASSLRSGTEAFF. For the CDR3, the DNA is TGTGCCAGCAGCTTGAGGAGCGGCACTGAAGCTTTCTTT.

V usage is TRBV18 and J usage is TRBJ2-7, with TRBD1 matching 7 bases. The trim removed 4 bases at V and 4 bases at J, leaving 4 bases unmatched. Per germline, CDR1 KGHSH and CDR2 LQKENI. This CDR3 region has 13 residues. In nucleotides, the CDR3 is TGTGCCAGCTCACGGATGACAGGGTACGAGCAGTACTTC. Protein sequence: CASSRMTGYEQYF.

The V gene is TRBV12-3 or TRBV12-4, the J gene TRBJ2-1; D unresolved. The germline V and J ends were trimmed by 6 bases and 6 bases, with 12 bases remaining between them. The CDR3 sequence is 13 residues long. The CDR3 sequence: CASSQDVFNEQFF. The CDR3 nucleotides are TGTGCCAGCAGCCAAGACGTATTCAATGAGCAGTTCTTC.

There are a few counts of this clonotype. The chain uses TRBV20-1 and TRBJ2-3, with D perhaps being TRBD1 or TRBD2 (5 bases each). CDR1 and CDR2 (germline): DFQATT, SNEGSKA (reference sequence). The CDR3 totals 13 residues. Trimming pared 3 bases from V and 7 bases from J, leaving 14 bases between. The CDR3 is CSASRDLLYTQYF. The CDR3 nucleotides read TGCAGTGCTAGCAGGGACCTACTTTATACGCAGTATTTT.

The V call is TRBV24-1, the J call TRBJ1-2, with D possibly being TRBD1 (6 bases). The V and J ends lost 6 bases and 0 bases respectively, with 10 bases between them. In germline, CDR1 is KGHDR, CDR2 SFDVKD. The CDR3 sequence is 14 residues long. CDR3 residues: CATSPTGSNYGYTF. The CDR3 DNA is TGTGCCACCAGTCCTACAGGGTCTAACTATGGCTACACCTTC.

The genes are TRBV5-5 and TRBJ2-1, with D maybe TRBD2 (5 bases). The germline V and J ends were trimmed by 0 bases and 2 bases, with 9 bases remaining between them. CDR3 length equals 15 residues. Germline V gene data show CDR1 as SGHKS and CDR2 as YYEKEE (reference sequence). Here the CDR3 DNA reads TGTGCCAGCAGCTTGGCAAGACTACCCTACAATGAGCAGTTCTTC. Amino acid sequence: CASSLARLPYNEQFF. The variable domain in full, with the rest retrieved from reference TRBV5-5 and TRBJ2-1, is DAGVTQSPTHLIKTRGQQVTLRCSPISGHKSVSWYQQVLGQGPQFIFQYYEKEERGRGNFPDRFSARQFPNYSSELNVNALLLGDSALYLCASSLARLPYNEQFFGPGTRLTVL.

This chain joins TRBV9 and TRBJ2-1; 9 bases are a match to TRBD2. Per the germline V gene, CDR1 is SGDLS and CDR2 is YYNGEE. The V and J ends lost 0 bases and 0 bases, in that order; junction bases with no gene match: 4. The CDR3 totals 17 residues. CDR3 bases: TGTGCCAGCAGCGTAGCTATTAGCGGGAGCTCCTACAATGAGCAGTTCTTC. This encodes CASSVAISGSSYNEQFF. Filled out from reference TRBV9 and TRBJ2-1, the complete variable domain reads DSGVTQTPKHLITATGQRVTLRCSPRSGDLSVYWYQQSLDQGLQFLIQYYNGEERAKGNILERFSAQQFPDLHSELNLSSLELGDSALYFCASSVAISGSSYNEQFFGPGTRLTVL.

The chain employs TRBV12-3 or TRBV12-4 and TRBJ2-1; TRBD2 might be the D (5 bases). CDR3 length: 14 amino acids. Trimming removed 3 bases from V and 3 bases from J, with 9 bases in between. CDR3 sequence reads: CASSFPGYYNEQFF. Written as DNA, the CDR3 is TGTGCCAGCAGTTTCCCGGGATACTACAATGAGCAGTTCTTC.

A few counts support this clonotype. The genes are TRBV12-3 or TRBV12-4 and TRBJ2-1; D remains unclear. This CDR3 spans 11 amino acids. V lost 8 bases, J lost 2 bases, and 4 bases lay in between. Written as DNA, the CDR3 is TGTGCCAGCCGGACCTACAATGAGCAGTTCTTC. As protein: CASRTYNEQFF.

This clonotype occurred a few times. The chain carries TRBV9 and TRBJ2-3, with 7 bases aligning to TRBD2. Losses at the gene ends were 0 bases for V and 2 bases for J; bases not matched to a gene: 6. The CDR3 has 16 residues. Germline V gene sequence: CDR1 SGDLS, CDR2 YYNGEE. The CDR3 is CASSVVVGGTTDTQYF. CDR3 DNA: TGTGCCAGCAGCGTAGTCGTGGGGGGGACCACAGATACGCAGTATTTT.

This clonotype was detected only a few times. V and J are TRBV7-2 and TRBJ1-2; no clear D. In germline, CDR1 is SGHTA, CDR2 FQGNSA. The ends were cut back, 4 bases at V and 3 bases at J, with 9 bases in the middle. The length of the CDR3 is 13 residues. As DNA, the CDR3 is TGTGCCAGCAGCTCCCTGGCCGACTATGGCTACACCTTC. Translated, it gives CASSSLADYGYTF.

This clonotype was picked up a small number of times. This chain links TRBV15 with TRBJ2-4; 8 bases line up with TRBD1. The germline V gene has CDR1 LNHNV and CDR2 YYDKDF (reference sequence). V was pared by 5 bases and J by 1 base, with 4 bases of the junction left unmatched. The CDR3 extends over 15 amino acids. CDR3 in amino acids: CATSPGGPAKNIQYF. Written as DNA, the CDR3 is TGTGCCACCAGCCCAGGGGGCCCGGCCAAAAACATTCAGTACTTC.

The chain is built from TRBV6-5 and TRBJ2-7; TRBD2 matches 11 bases. This CDR3 has 14 amino acids. V was clipped by 6 bases and J by 4 bases; unmatched bases: 5. Germline lookup yields CDR1 MNHEY and CDR2 SVGAGI. As DNA, the CDR3 is TGTGCCAGCAGAGGGCTAGCGGGAGGATACGAGCAGTACTTC. Encoded protein: CASRGLAGGYEQYF.

This sequence joins TRBV5-1 and TRBJ2-7, with unresolved D. Trimming stripped 4 bases from V and 4 bases from J, with 12 bases between. The CDR3 length is 13 residues. The germline V gene encodes CDR1 SGHRS and CDR2 YFSETQ. CDR3 sequence reads: CASSGKTGYEQYF. The CDR3 region has the DNA TGCGCCAGCAGCGGAAAGACTGGTTACGAGCAGTACTTC.

The chain has TRBV5-1 and TRBJ2-5; possible D gene TRBD1, 5 bases. The CDR3 contains 15 residues. Germline CDR1 reads SGHRS; CDR2 reads YFSETQ. The V gene lost 1 base and the J gene lost 2 bases, with 12 bases spanning the gap. This CDR3 is CASSLFRAPQETQYF. DNA for the CDR3: TGCGCCAGCAGCTTGTTCAGGGCTCCTCAAGAGACCCAGTACTTC.

This clonotype was counted only a few times. The chain combines TRBV2 with TRBJ1-5; D remains unclear. V dropped 3 bases and J dropped 1 base, with 7 bases sitting between them. CDR1 SNHLY and CDR2 FYNNEI come from the germline V gene. The CDR3 length is 14 residues. As DNA, the CDR3 is TGTGCCAGCAGTGACAGACGGAGCAATCAGCCCCAGCATTTT. Amino acids: CASSDRRSNQPQHF.

The chain is built from TRBV24-1 and TRBJ2-1, with TRBD2 matching over 7 bases. The germline CDR1 and CDR2 sequences are KGHDR and SFDVKD. Trimming removed 1 base from V and 9 bases from J; junction bases left unmatched: 8. This CDR3 is built from 15 residues. This CDR3 is CATSDFGGRASEQFF. The CDR3 DNA follows: TGTGCCACCAGTGATTTCGGTGGGAGGGCCAGTGAGCAGTTCTTC.